The rows below give T cell receptor beta chains drawn from one sample of a study of OX40 agonist ivuxolimab in advanced cancers. Produced via immunoSEQ multiplex PCR; TCRdb's table is partial and in-frame only. The data contain more than 55,000 clones, roughly 80% of them singletons. The sample was CD4+ or CD8+ T cells sorted from blood, taken in a trial of the OX40 agonist ivuxolimab. These receptors were collected from an adult with an advanced solid tumor such as melanoma, head and neck, liver or kidney cancer. CDR3s include the opening cysteine and the closing phenylalanine or tryptophan. The order of the fields is clone size, D gene, V gene, J gene, CDR3 protein, CDR3 DNA. D genes are given only for firm matches. Where a row states a size, it is once, few, many or the class of an expanded clone; other rows omit it.

.	TRBD2	TRBV19	TRBJ2-5	CASSIGVGSSGGAETQYF	TGTGCCAGTAGTATCGGTGTAGGATCTAGCGGGGGGGCGGAGACCCAGTACTTC
.	.	TRBV5-6	TRBJ2-5	CASSEQAEETQYF	TGTGCCAGCAGCGAGCAAGCGGAAGAGACCCAGTACTTC
.	.	TRBV15	TRBJ1-5	CATSRGSDVSNQPQHF	TGTGCCACCAGCAGAGGAAGTGACGTTAGCAATCAGCCCCAGCATTTT
.	.	TRBV5-5	TRBJ2-7	CASSQATGGAYEQYF	TGCGCCAGCAGCCAAGCAACAGGTGGGGCCTACGAGCAGTACTTC
.	TRBD1	TRBV11-2	TRBJ2-7	CASSTYRGVGLEQYF	TGTGCCAGCAGCACCTACAGGGGAGTGGGTCTCGAGCAGTACTTC
.	TRBD1	TRBV2	TRBJ1-4	CASSAAPGQPEKLFF	TGTGCCAGCAGTGCCGCCCCGGGACAGCCTGAAAAACTGTTTTTT
.	TRBD1	TRBV7-2	TRBJ1-2	CASSLGQGTNYGYTF	TGTGCCAGCAGCTTAGGACAGGGGACTAACTATGGCTACACCTTC
.	TRBD2	TRBV7-7	TRBJ2-1	CASSLLAGEHNERFF	TGTGCCAGCAGCTTACTAGCGGGAGAACACAATGAGCGGTTCTTC
.	.	TRBV5-1	TRBJ2-5	CASSYSVGGEETQYF	TGCGCCAGCAGCTATTCAGTCGGGGGTGAGGAGACCCAGTACTTC
.	.	TRBV27	TRBJ1-6	CASSLKGRVSPLHF	TGTGCCAGCAGTTTAAAGGGTAGAGTTTCACCCCTCCACTTT
.	TRBD1	TRBV6-1	TRBJ1-4	CAVGGQSNEKLFF	TGTGCTGTAGGGGGACAGAGCAATGAAAAACTGTTTTTT
.	TRBD1	TRBV7-9	TRBJ1-5	CASSRGQGPQHF	TGTGCCAGCAGTAGGGGGCAGGGGCCCCAGCATTTT
few	.	TRBV13	TRBJ1-6	CASSLEGEDSPLHF	TGTGCCAGCAGCTTAGAAGGGGAGGATTCACCCCTCCACTTT
.	TRBD1	TRBV9	TRBJ1-5	CASSPDGQGNQPQHF	TGTGCCAGCAGCCCCGACGGACAGGGGAATCAGCCCCAGCATTTT
.	TRBD2	TRBV7-2	TRBJ2-1	CASSSTSYPGNNEQFF	TGTGCCAGCAGCTCGACTAGCTACCCAGGGAACAATGAGCAGTTCTTC
.	.	TRBV2	TRBJ1-2	CASSRAELYGYTF	TGTGCCAGCAGCCGGGCGGAACTCTATGGCTACACCTTC
once	TRBD2	TRBV5-1	TRBJ2-5	CASSLLRGGRKETQYF	TGCGCCAGCAGCTTGTTGCGGGGGGGCCGTAAGGAGACCCAGTACTTC
once	TRBD1	TRBV18	TRBJ1-1	CASSPTAPGQGSTEAFF	TGTGCCAGCTCACCCACGGCACCCGGACAGGGAAGCACTGAAGCTTTCTTT
.	.	TRBV4-1	TRBJ1-5	CASSQDVGNQPQHF	TGCGCCAGCAGCCAAGATGTAGGCAATCAGCCCCAGCATTTT
.	.	TRBV5-4	TRBJ1-5	CASSLGGLGQPQHF	TGTGCCAGCAGCTTGGGAGGGTTAGGACAGCCCCAGCATTTT
.	TRBD1	TRBV5-1	TRBJ1-1	CASSSGTGGASEAFF	TGCGCCAGCAGCTCTGGGACAGGGGGCGCAAGTGAAGCTTTCTTT
.	TRBD1	TRBV7-2	TRBJ2-7	CASSTQGIEQYF	TGTGCCAGCAGCACACAGGGGATCGAGCAGTACTTC
.	.	TRBV11-3	TRBJ1-3	CASSYASPFSGNTIYF	TGTGCCAGCAGCTACGCGTCTCCATTTTCTGGAAACACCATATATTTT
once	.	TRBV2	TRBJ1-5	CASRGTVTGPQHF	TGTGCCAGCAGGGGGACGGTTACCGGGCCCCAGCATTTT
.	TRBD2	TRBV5-8	TRBJ2-7	CASLRLGTSHEQYF	TGTGCCAGCTTACGTTTGGGGACTAGCCACGAGCAGTACTTC
.	TRBD1	TRBV6-1	TRBJ1-2	CASGGQGYGYTF	TGTGCCAGCGGGGGACAGGGGTATGGCTACACCTTC
.	.	TRBV5-4	TRBJ1-2	CASSLVGRVTGYGYTF	TGTGCCAGCAGCTTGGTAGGCAGGGTAACAGGCTATGGCTACACCTTC
.	TRBD1	TRBV29-1	TRBJ2-7	CSVELDRVRNEQYF	TGCAGCGTTGAATTAGACAGGGTGAGGAACGAGCAGTACTTC
.	.	TRBV5-4	TRBJ2-3	CASSQKGGADTQYF	TGTGCCAGCAGCCAGAAAGGGGGGGCAGATACGCAGTATTTT
.	.	TRBV6-5	TRBJ1-1	CASSYSDPILNTEAFF	TGTGCCAGCAGTTACTCGGATCCGATCTTGAACACTGAAGCTTTCTTT
.	.	TRBV9	TRBJ1-6	CASSVGGYSPLHF	TGTGCCAGCAGCGTCGGGGGGTATTCACCCCTCCACTTT
.	.	TRBV25-1	TRBJ2-1	CAQDTNNEQFF	TGTGCCCAGGACACTAACAATGAGCAGTTCTTC
.	.	TRBV27	TRBJ2-1	CASSPRGGDSYNEQFF	TGTGCCAGCAGTCCCAGGGGGGGAGACTCCTACAATGAGCAGTTCTTC
.	.	TRBV19	TRBJ1-3	CASSMGYSGNTIYF	TGTGCCAGTAGTATGGGCTACTCTGGAAACACCATATATTTT
.	.	TRBV29-1	TRBJ2-5	CSGGNPQETQYF	TGCAGCGGCGGCAATCCCCAAGAGACCCAGTACTTC
.	.	TRBV5-1	TRBJ2-1	CASSLVGLNEQFF	TGCGCCAGCAGCTTGGTGGGGTTAAATGAGCAGTTCTTC
.	TRBD2	TRBV5-1	TRBJ2-2	CASSLGTSGRSGTGELFF	TGCGCCAGCAGCTTGGGGACTAGCGGGAGATCGGGGACCGGGGAGCTGTTTTTT
.	.	TRBV18	TRBJ1-1	CASSPPQGNTEAFF	TGTGCCAGCTCACCACCCCAGGGGAACACTGAAGCTTTCTTT
.	.	TRBV19	TRBJ2-6	CASSIRPDHGGANVLTF	TGTGCCAGTAGTATTCGGCCGGATCATGGAGGGGCCAACGTCCTGACTTTC
medium-sized	.	TRBV27	TRBJ2-5	CASSAATGLETQYF	TGTGCCAGCAGTGCCGCGACAGGCTTGGAGACCCAGTACTTC
.	.	TRBV4-1	TRBJ2-7	CASSQAGQGSYEQYF	TGCGCCAGCAGCCAAGCTGGGCAGGGTTCCTACGAGCAGTACTTC
.	TRBD2	TRBV6-1	TRBJ2-7	CASGRGGEVPEQYF	TGTGCTTCAGGGCGGGGGGGTGAAGTCCCCGAGCAGTACTTC
.	.	TRBV5-4	TRBJ1-6	CASSLGAVRNSPLHF	TGTGCCAGCAGCTTAGGTGCAGTTCGTAATTCACCCCTCCACTTT
.	TRBD1	TRBV6-1	TRBJ1-2	CASSDRQGIHGYTF	TGTGCCAGCAGTGACCGACAGGGTATTCATGGCTACACCTTC
.	.	TRBV7-2	TRBJ2-7	CASSPRVSSDEQYF	TGTGCCAGCAGCCCCCGTGTTTCGAGTGACGAGCAGTACTTC
.	.	TRBV12-5	TRBJ1-5	CASGLVGAMGNQPQHF	TGTGCTAGTGGTTTGGTCGGGGCTATGGGCAATCAGCCCCAGCATTTT
medium-sized	.	TRBV6-6	TRBJ1-6	CASNPGGLDNSPLHF	TGTGCCAGCAACCCCGGGGGGTTGGATAATTCACCCCTCCACTTT
.	.	TRBV6-6	TRBJ2-7	CASSTRQDEQYF	TGTGCCAGCAGCACTAGACAGGACGAGCAGTACTTC